Following are 14 T cell receptor beta chains from one sample sequenced in a study of blood T cell repertoires in COVID-19. Assay: immunoSEQ multiplex PCR; the TCRdb copy retains only in-frame clones and omits some. The sample lists 60,000 to 70,000 clones; approximately 87% were seen once. The sample taken for sequencing was peripheral blood. The receptors come from a woman aged 55 to 70 with acute or convalescent COVID-19.

The gene calls are TRBV7-2 and TRBJ2-2; 14 bases are a match to TRBD2. Germline assignment: CDR1 SGHTA and CDR2 FQGNSA. The length of the CDR3 is 17 residues. The junction had 7 bases not matched to a gene; V was cut back by 4 bases and J by 6 bases. CDR3 protein: CASSSSGGLAGAGELFF. CDR3 DNA: TGTGCCAGCAGCTCCTCCGGGGGACTAGCGGGAGCCGGGGAGCTGTTTTTT.

This clone was seen a few times. The chain's CDR3 is CASSLPLTGPSGNTIYF. The CDR3 nucleotides read TGTGCCAGCAGTTTGCCCCTGACAGGGCCCTCTGGAAACACCATATATTTT. The V gene is TRBV5-6, the J gene TRBJ1-3; 7 bases line up with TRBD1. The germline CDR1 and CDR2 sequences are SGHDT and YYEEEE. The CDR3 loop spans 17 amino acids. Trimming at V came to 5 bases and at J to 0 bases, leaving 11 bases not matched to a gene.

This sequence joins TRBV6-1 and TRBJ2-3; D unclear. Germline loops: CDR1 MNHNS, CDR2 SASEGT. The CDR3 has 16 amino acids. The V and J ends lost 1 base and 3 bases respectively, with 14 bases between them. The CDR3 coding sequence is TGTGCCAGCAGTGAAGGGGCTCTTTGGAATACAGATACGCAGTATTTT. This gives the protein CASSEGALWNTDTQYF.

The chain is built from TRBV7-9 and TRBJ1-1; 8 bases line up with TRBD1. This CDR3 region has 16 residues. The germline gives CDR1 SEHNR, CDR2 FQNEAQ (reference sequence). With 1 base clipped from V and 0 bases from J, the junction kept 4 bases outside the gene matches. In DNA, the CDR3 is TGTGCCAGCAGCTTAGGGGACAGGCTAATGAACACTGAAGCTTTCTTT. Protein: CASSLGDRLMNTEAFF. The full variable domain, in which reference TRBV7-9 and TRBJ1-1 provide the parts outside the CDR3, is DTGVSQNPRHKITKRGQNVTFRCDPISEHNRLYWYRQTLGQGPEFLTYFQNEAQLEKSRLLSDRFSAERPKGSFSTLEIQRTEQGDSAMYLCASSLGDRLMNTEAFFGQGTRLTVV.

This chain links TRBV28 with TRBJ1-2; 10 bases fit TRBD1. The CDR3 is made up of 14 amino acids. Per the germline V gene, CDR1 is MDHEN and CDR2 is SYDVKM. With V trimmed by 4 bases and J by 7 bases, 6 bases remained unmatched. The CDR3 DNA is TGTGCCAGCAGTTCGGGACAGGGGACCGTTGGCTACACCTTC. Its protein is CASSSGQGTVGYTF.

This chain uses TRBV7-9 with TRBJ1-4; D is undetermined. The CDR3 has 13 amino acids. Germline CDR1 SEHNR, CDR2 FQNEAQ (reference sequence). V gave up 4 bases and J gave up 7 bases, with 10 bases separating them. The CDR3 loop is CASSSRKSEKLFF. DNA for the CDR3: TGTGCCAGCAGCTCGCGGAAGAGTGAAAAACTGTTTTTT.

This clone was detected a few times. The J gene is TRBJ1-1, the V gene TRBV14; D is perhaps TRBD1 (6 bases). The CDR3 is 14 amino acids. Germline lookup yields CDR1 SGHDN and CDR2 FVKESK. Deletions cut 6 bases from V and 1 base from J, with 12 bases between. The CDR3 loop is CASSRQGWNTEAFF. CDR3 coding DNA: TGTGCCAGCAGTCGGCAGGGGTGGAACACTGAAGCTTTCTTT.

The CDR3 DNA reads TGTGCCAGCGAACAGACCCTTGACACAGATACGCAGTATTTT. It encodes CASEQTLDTDTQYF. The V call is TRBV28, the J call TRBJ2-3; no definite D call. V shed 8 bases and J shed 2 bases, with 14 bases lying between them. This CDR3 region has 14 residues. CDR1 and CDR2 (germline): MDHEN, SYDVKM.

The chain combines TRBV2 with TRBJ2-3, with D tentatively TRBD2 (6 bases). V gave up 6 bases and J gave up 5 bases, with 21 bases separating them. The V gene's germline CDR1 is SNHLY and CDR2 FYNNEI. This CDR3 has 16 amino acids. The CDR3 nucleotides read TGTGCCAGCAGGCGACTAGGGCGGAGGGGCGGAGATACGCAGTATTTT. It encodes CASRRLGRRGGDTQYF.

The chain links TRBV5-4 to TRBJ1-6; 8 bases match TRBD1. Germline lookup yields CDR1 SGHNT and CDR2 YYREEE (reference sequence). The length of the CDR3 is 15 residues. V lost 0 bases and J lost 13; bases outside the gene matches: 9. The CDR3 spells CASSLEGTGLYPLHF. The CDR3 region has the DNA TGTGCCAGCAGCTTGGAGGGGACAGGCCTCTATCCCCTCCACTTT.

This clone has more than one count but fewer than ten. This chain links TRBV3-1 (or the pseudogene TRBV3-2) with TRBJ2-2, with no clear D. The CDR3 length is 13 residues. CDR1 and CDR2 (germline): LGHDT, YNNKEL (reference sequence). V lost 1 base to trimming and J lost 7 bases, with 7 bases between them. This CDR3 is CASSQATVGELFF. Written as DNA, the CDR3 is TGTGCCAGCAGCCAAGCAACGGTCGGGGAGCTGTTTTTT.

V gene TRBV10-1 combines with J gene TRBJ2-5; 7 positions match TRBD1. The CDR3 contains 13 residues. Germline V gene lookup returns CDR1 WNHNN and CDR2 SYGVQD (reference sequence). The V and J ends lost 6 bases and 3 bases, in that order; junction bases with no gene match: 4. The CDR3: CASSHGTEETQYF. The CDR3 nucleotides read TGCGCCAGCAGCCACGGGACAGAAGAGACCCAGTACTTC.

V and J are TRBV27 and TRBJ1-4; maybe TRBD1 (5 bases). Germline CDR1 MNHEY, CDR2 SMNVEV (reference sequence). The CDR3 sequence is 15 residues long. V gave up 5 bases and J gave up 8 bases, with 18 bases separating them. The CDR3 sequence: CASSGQGIRNEKLFF. Written as DNA, the CDR3 is TGTGCCAGCAGTGGGCAGGGTATAAGAAACGAAAAACTGTTTTTT.

Regarding this clone: At one boundary the junction diverges from the germline segment, which might be a read error. V is TRBV4-1 and J is TRBJ1-2, with 12 bases lining up with TRBD1. This CDR3 region has 16 residues. Germline V lookup: CDR1 MGHRA, CDR2 YSYEKL. CDR3 DNA: TGCGCCAGCAGCCAAGATCCGGGACAGGGGGCGTATGGCCACACCTTC. Translated, it gives CASSQDPGQGAYGHTF.